This T cell receptor beta chain was obtained from a study of CD8+CD57+ T cells in acquired aplastic anemia. Across the study: Sorted CD4+ and CD8+ cell DNA averaged around 3.3 ug. Reads per healthy sample averaged roughly 9.9 million (CD4+) and some 11 million (CD8+).

This clonotype was found once. The antigen remains undetermined. Study-wide results and caveats: Patients and controls had in common approximately 29 CD8+ CDR3 sequences. A significant difference in CD8+ Simpson's diversity between patients and controls was not found.

Using genomic DNA as the template, TCR beta VDJ and CDR3 profiling was carried out. TCRdb used MiXCR to reprocess the reads, holding one entry per CDR3 protein. The table includes about 35,000 distinct CDR3 sequences, about 77% detected once. Per germline, CDR1 SEHNR and CDR2 FQNEAQ (reference sequence). This CDR3 contains 13 residues. The V end lost 4 bases, the J end lost 7 bases, and 13 bases lay between the germline ends. The chain has TRBV7-9 and TRBJ1-2, with D perhaps matching TRBD1 (5 bases). The specimen sequenced was sorted CD4+, CD8+, or CD8+CD57+ T cells (not recorded which) from PBMCs. This clonotype originated in a human donor in good health, serving as a control. The CDR3 is CASSSLQAGGYTF. DNA of the CDR3: TGTGCCAGCAGCTCATTACAGGCAGGTGGCTACACCTTC.